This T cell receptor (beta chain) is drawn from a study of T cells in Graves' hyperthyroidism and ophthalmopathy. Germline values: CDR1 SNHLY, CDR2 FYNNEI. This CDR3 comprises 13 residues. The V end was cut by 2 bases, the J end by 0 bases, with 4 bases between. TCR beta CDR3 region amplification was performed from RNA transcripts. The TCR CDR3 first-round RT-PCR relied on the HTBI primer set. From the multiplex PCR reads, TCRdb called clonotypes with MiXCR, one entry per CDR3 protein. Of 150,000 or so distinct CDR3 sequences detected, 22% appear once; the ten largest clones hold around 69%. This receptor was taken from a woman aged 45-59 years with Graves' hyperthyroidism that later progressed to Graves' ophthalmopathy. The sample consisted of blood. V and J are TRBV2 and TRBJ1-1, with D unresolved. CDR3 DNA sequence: TGTGCCAGCAGTGAATGGTTGAACACTGAAGCTTTCTTT. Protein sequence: CASSEWLNTEAFF.